The entry below describes one TCR beta chain. Antigen: not known. Donors comprised only Caucasian adults living in Nashville, Tennessee. Assay runs were performed at deep level. The data were produced by immunoSEQ multiplex PCR, yet TCRdb's version contains in-frame clones alone and is incomplete. The table lists approximately 2.3 million clones, over 85% of them singletons, with about 0.39% in the top ten. This sample was included in a study of shared clonotypes between healthy human individuals. Overall study findings and caveats: Rarefaction revealed incomplete sorted-subset sequencing despite large depth. Non-shared clonotypes displayed generation probabilities falling below those of clonotypes present in all four donors.

Sequenced: naive CD4+ T cells from PBMCs. Subset noted: CD45RA+ positively selected. This TCR was sampled from a man between 18 and 29 years old in good health. Some clones in this sample may be carry-over from other donors' samples.

CDR3 nucleotides: TGTGCCAGAAGCCGAGGGACAGGGGGCGCGTATGGCTACACCTTC. Translation gives CARSRGTGGAYGYTF. This chain joins TRBV5-3 and TRBJ1-2, with 12 positions matching TRBD1. TRBV5-3 is known as an ORF, though its function is uncertain. The CDR3 has 15 amino acids. V shed 4 bases and J 5 bases; nucleotides not matched to a gene: 6.